The T cell receptor beta chain under discussion was sequenced for a study of T-cell reconstitution after alpha-beta-depleted transplantation in children. Overall study findings and caveats: Reportedly, only several hundred clones from non-depleted graft cells drove alpha-beta T-cell counts at about two months. By one year post-transplant, T-cell counts and diversity largely arose from T cells that were newly produced.

This clonotype came up many times. Its antigen remains unknown. Unique molecular identifiers were used in preparing the TCRbeta library. Via MiXCR, TCRdb re-called the PCR reads, giving one row per CDR3 protein. The sample has about 230,000 distinct CDR3 sequences; approximately 10% are singletons. Material: PBMCs, obtained before TCRalphabeta/CD19-depleted stem cell transplant. The clonotype originates from a child younger than two with acute myeloid leukemia, due to receive a stem cell transplant.

DNA for the CDR3: TGTGCCAGCAGCCAAGATTATGGAGGGGTTAATTCACCCCTCCACTTT. Translated, it gives CASSQDYGGVNSPLHF. The J gene is TRBJ1-6, the V gene TRBV3-1; maybe TRBD1 (5 bases). Per germline, CDR1 LGHDT and CDR2 YNNKEL (reference sequence). The CDR3 covers 16 residues. Trimming cost V 0 bases and J 6 bases, with 12 bases left between them. Combining the CDR3 with reference TRBV3-1 and TRBJ1-6 gives the whole variable domain DTAVSQTPKYLVTQMGNDKSIKCEQNLGHDTMYWYKQDSKKFLKIMFSYNNKELIINETVPNRFSPKSPDKAHLNLHINSLELGDSAVYFCASSQDYGGVNSPLHFGNGTRLTVT.